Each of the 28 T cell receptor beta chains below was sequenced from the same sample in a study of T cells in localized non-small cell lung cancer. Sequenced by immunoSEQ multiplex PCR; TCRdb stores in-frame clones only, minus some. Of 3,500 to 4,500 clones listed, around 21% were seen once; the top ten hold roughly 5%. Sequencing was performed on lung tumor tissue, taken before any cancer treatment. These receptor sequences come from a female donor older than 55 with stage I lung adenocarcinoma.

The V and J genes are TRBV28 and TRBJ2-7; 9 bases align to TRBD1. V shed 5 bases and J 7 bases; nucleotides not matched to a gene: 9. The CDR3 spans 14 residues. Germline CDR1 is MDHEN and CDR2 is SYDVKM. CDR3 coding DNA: TGTGCCAGCAGTCAAGGGACAGGGAAATGGGAGCAGTACTTC. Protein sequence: CASSQGTGKWEQYF.

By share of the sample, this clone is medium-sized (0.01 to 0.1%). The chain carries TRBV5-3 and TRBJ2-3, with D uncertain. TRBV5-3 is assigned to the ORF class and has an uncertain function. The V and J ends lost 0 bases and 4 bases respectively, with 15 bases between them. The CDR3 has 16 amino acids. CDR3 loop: CARSLEGRTPSDTQYF. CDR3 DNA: TGTGCCAGAAGCTTGGAAGGCCGCACGCCTTCAGATACGCAGTATTTT.

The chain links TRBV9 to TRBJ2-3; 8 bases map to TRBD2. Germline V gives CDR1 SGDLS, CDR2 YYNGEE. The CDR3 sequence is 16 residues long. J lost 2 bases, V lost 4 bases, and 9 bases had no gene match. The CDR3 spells CASSSRSGSPTDTQYF. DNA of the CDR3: TGTGCCAGCAGCTCTCGAAGCGGGAGTCCCACAGATACGCAGTATTTT.

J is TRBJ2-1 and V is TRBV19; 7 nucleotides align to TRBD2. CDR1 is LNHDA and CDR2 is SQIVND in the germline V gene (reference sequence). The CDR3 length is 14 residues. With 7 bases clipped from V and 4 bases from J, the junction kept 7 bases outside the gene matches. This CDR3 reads CASKRDGAYNEQFF. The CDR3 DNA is TGTGCCAGTAAGCGGGACGGGGCGTACAATGAGCAGTTCTTC.

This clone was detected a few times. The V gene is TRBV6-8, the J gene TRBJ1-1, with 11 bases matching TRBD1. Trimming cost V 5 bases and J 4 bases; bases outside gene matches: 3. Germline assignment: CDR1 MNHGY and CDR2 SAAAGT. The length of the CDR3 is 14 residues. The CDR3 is CASSGQGAPTEAFF. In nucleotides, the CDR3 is TGTGCCAGCAGTGGACAGGGGGCGCCCACTGAAGCTTTCTTT.

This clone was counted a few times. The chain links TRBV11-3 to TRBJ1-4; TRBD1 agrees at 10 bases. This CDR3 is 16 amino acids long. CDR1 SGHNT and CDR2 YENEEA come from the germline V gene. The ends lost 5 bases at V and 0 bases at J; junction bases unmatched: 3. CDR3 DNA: TGTGCCAGCAGCCGACAGGGGGCTGCAACTAATGAAAAACTGTTTTTT. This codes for CASSRQGAATNEKLFF.

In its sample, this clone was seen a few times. The CDR3 region has the DNA TGCAGCGTTGAAGATCGGAGGTGGAGTACTGAAGCTTTCTTT. As protein: CSVEDRRWSTEAFF. The chain carries TRBV29-1 and TRBJ1-1, with D hard to call. The CDR3 contains 14 residues. The V gene's germline CDR1 is SQVTM and CDR2 ANQGSEA. V dropped 0 bases and J dropped 5 bases, with 13 bases sitting between them.

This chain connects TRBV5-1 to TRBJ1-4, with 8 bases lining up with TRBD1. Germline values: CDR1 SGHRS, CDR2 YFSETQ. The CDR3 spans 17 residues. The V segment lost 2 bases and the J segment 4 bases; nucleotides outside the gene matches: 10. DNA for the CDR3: TGCGCCAGCAGCTTTGGACAGGGAAGCCGTTTTAATGAAAAACTGTTTTTT. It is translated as CASSFGQGSRFNEKLFF.

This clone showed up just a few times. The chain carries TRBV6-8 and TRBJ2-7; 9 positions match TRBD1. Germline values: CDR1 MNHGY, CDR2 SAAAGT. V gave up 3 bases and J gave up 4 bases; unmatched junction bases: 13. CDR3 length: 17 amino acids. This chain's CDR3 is CASSYNRRGQGGYEQYF. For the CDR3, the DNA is TGTGCCAGCAGTTATAATCGGAGGGGACAGGGTGGTTACGAGCAGTACTTC.

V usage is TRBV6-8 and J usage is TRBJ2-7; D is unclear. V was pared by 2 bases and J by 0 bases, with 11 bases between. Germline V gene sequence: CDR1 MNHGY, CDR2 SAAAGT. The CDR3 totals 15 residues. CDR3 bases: TGTGCCAGCAGTTACGGCTGGGGTAGCTCCTACGAGCAGTACTTC. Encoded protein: CASSYGWGSSYEQYF.

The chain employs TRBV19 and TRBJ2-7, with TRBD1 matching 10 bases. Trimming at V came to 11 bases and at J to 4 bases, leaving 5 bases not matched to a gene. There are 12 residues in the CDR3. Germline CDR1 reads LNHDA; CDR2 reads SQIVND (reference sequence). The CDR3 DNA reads TGTGCCTCTGCGGACAGGGGGTACGAGCAGTACTTC. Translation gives CASADRGYEQYF.

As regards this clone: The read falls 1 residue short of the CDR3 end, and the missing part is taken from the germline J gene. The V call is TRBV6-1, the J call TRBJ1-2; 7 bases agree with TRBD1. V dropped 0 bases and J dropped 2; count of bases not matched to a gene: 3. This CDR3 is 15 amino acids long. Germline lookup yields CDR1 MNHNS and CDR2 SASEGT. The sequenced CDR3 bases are TGTGCCAGCAGTGAAGCGCCGGGACAGAACTATGGCTACACC. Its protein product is CASSEAPGQNYGYT. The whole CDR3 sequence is CASSEAPGQNYGYTF.

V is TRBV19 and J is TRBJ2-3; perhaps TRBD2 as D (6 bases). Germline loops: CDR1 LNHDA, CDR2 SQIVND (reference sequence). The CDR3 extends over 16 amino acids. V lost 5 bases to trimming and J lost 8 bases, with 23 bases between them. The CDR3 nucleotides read TGTGCCAGTAGTTTCTCGACTAGTACGGTTAGTGGTACGCAGTATTTT. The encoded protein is CASSFSTSTVSGTQYF.

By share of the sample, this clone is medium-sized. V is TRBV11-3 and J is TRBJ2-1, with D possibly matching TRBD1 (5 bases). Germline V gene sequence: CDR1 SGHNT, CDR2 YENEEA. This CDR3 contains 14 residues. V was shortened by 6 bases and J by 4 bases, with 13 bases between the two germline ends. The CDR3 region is CASSMTRVYNEQFF. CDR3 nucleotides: TGTGCCAGCAGTATGACCAGGGTTTACAATGAGCAGTTCTTC.

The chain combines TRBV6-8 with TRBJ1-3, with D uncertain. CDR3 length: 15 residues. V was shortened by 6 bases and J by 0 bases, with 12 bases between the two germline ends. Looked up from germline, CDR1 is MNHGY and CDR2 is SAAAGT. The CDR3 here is CASRTGLNSGNTIYF. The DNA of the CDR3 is TGTGCCAGCAGGACGGGTTTAAACTCTGGAAACACCATATATTTT.

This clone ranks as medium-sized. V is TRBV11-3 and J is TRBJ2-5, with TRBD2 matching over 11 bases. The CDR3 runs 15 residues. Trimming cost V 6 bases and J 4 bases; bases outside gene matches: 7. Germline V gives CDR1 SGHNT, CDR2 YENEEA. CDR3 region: CASRSLAGEIETQYF. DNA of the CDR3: TGTGCCAGCAGATCACTAGCGGGAGAGATAGAGACCCAGTACTTC. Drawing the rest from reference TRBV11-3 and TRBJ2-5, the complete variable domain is EAGVVQSPRYKIIEKKQPVAFWCNPISGHNTLYWYLQNLGQGPELLIRYENEEAVDDSQLPKDRFSAERLKGVDSTLKIQPAELGDSAVYLCASRSLAGEIETQYFGPGTRLLVL.

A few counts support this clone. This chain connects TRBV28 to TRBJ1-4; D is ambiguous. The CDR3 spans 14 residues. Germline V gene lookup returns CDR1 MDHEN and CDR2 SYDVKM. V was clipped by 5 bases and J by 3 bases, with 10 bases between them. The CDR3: CASSPGLANEKLFF. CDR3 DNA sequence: TGTGCCAGCAGTCCGGGTTTGGCTAATGAAAAACTGTTTTTT.

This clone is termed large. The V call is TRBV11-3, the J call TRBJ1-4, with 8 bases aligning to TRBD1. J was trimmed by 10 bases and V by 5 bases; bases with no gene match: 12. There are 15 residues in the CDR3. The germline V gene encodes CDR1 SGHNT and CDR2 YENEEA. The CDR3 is CASSLLQGGRRKLFF. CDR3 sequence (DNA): TGTGCCAGCAGCCTGCTACAGGGGGGAAGGAGAAAACTGTTTTTT.

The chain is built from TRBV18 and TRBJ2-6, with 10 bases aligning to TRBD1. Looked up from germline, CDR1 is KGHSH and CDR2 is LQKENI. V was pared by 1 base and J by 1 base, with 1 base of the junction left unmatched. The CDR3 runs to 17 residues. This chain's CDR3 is CASSPRQGASGANVLTF. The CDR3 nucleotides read TGTGCCAGCTCACCACGACAGGGGGCTTCTGGGGCCAACGTCCTGACTTTC.

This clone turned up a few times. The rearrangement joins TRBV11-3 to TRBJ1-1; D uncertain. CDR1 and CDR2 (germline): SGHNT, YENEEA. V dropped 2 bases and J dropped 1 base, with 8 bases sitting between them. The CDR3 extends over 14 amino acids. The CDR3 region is CASSLSGKNTEAFF. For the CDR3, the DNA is TGTGCCAGCAGCTTATCTGGTAAGAACACTGAAGCTTTCTTT. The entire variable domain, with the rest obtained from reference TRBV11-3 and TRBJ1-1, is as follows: EAGVVQSPRYKIIEKKQPVAFWCNPISGHNTLYWYLQNLGQGPELLIRYENEEAVDDSQLPKDRFSAERLKGVDSTLKIQPAELGDSAVYLCASSLSGKNTEAFFGQGTRLTVV.

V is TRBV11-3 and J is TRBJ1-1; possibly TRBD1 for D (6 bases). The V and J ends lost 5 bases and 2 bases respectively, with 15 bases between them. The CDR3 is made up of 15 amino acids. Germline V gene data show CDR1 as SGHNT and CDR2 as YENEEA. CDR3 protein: CASSLMGGRNTEAFF. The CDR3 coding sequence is TGTGCCAGCAGCCTTATGGGGGGCCGAAACACTGAAGCTTTCTTT.

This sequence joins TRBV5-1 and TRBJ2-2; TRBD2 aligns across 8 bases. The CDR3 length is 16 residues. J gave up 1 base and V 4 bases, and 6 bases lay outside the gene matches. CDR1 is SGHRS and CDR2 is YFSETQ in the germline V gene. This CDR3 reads CASSLTGLVNTGELFF. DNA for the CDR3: TGCGCCAGCAGCCTTACGGGACTAGTGAACACCGGGGAGCTGTTTTTT.

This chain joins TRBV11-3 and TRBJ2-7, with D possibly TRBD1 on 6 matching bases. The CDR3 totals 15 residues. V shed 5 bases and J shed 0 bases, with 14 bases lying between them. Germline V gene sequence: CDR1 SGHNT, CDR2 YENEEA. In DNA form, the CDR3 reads TGTGCCAGCAGCCCCCGGACAGTTAGCTCCTACGAGCAGTACTTC. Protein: CASSPRTVSSYEQYF.

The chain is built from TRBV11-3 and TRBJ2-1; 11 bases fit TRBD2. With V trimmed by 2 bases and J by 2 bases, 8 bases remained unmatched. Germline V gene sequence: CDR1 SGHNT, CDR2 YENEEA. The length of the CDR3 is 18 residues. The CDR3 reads CASSLTSGSMFPYNEQFF. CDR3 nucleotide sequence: TGTGCCAGCAGCTTAACTAGCGGGAGTATGTTTCCCTACAATGAGCAGTTCTTC.

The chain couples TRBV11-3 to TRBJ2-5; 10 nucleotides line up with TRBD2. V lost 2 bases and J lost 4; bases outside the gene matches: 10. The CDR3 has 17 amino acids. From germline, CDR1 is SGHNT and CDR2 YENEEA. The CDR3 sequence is CASSLSPLASGGETQYF. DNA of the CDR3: TGTGCCAGCAGCTTATCACCTTTGGCTAGCGGGGGAGAGACCCAGTACTTC.

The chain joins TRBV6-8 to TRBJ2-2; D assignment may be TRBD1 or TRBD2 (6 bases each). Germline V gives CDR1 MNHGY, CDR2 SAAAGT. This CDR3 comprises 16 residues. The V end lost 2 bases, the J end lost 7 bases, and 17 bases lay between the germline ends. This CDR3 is CASSYGLGGYGGELFF. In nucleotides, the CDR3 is TGTGCCAGCAGTTACGGTTTAGGGGGGTATGGCGGGGAGCTGTTTTTT.

CDR3 in amino acids: CASTGGAGYGYTF. In DNA form, the CDR3 reads TGTGCCAGTACAGGGGGCGCAGGGTACGGCTACACCTTC. The chain joins TRBV9 to TRBJ1-2; 9 bases line up with TRBD1. The length of the CDR3 is 13 residues. V lost 8 bases and J lost 8; bases outside the gene matches: 10. In germline, CDR1 is SGDLS, CDR2 YYNGEE.

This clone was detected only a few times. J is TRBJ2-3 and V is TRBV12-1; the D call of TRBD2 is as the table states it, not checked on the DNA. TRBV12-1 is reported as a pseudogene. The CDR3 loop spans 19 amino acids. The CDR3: CASSFAGTSGGHTKDTQYF. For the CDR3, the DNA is TGTGCCAGCAGCTTTGCAGGGACTAGCGGGGGCCACACTAAGGATACGCAGTATTTT.